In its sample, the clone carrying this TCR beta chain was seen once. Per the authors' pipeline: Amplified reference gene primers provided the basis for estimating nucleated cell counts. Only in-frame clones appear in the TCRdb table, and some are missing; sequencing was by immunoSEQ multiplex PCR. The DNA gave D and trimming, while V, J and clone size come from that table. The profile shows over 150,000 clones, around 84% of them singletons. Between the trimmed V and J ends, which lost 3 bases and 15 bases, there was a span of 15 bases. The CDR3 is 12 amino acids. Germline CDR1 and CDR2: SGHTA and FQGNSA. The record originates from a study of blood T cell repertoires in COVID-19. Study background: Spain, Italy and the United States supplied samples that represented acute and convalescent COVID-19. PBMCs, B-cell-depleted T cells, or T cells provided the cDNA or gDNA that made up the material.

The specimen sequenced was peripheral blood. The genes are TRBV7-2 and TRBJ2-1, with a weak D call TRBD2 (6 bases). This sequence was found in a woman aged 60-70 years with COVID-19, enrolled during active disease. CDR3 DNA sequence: TGTGCCAGCAGCTTCGGGACTTACACGCTGTTCTTC. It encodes CASSFGTYTLFF.